The clone carrying this T cell receptor beta chain was seen a few times. Trimming removed 3 bases from V and 9 bases from J, with 10 bases in between. The CDR3 loop spans 13 amino acids. The germline V gene encodes CDR1 SGHRS and CDR2 YFSETQ. This entry comes from a study of blood T cell repertoires in COVID-19. Study-level background: Acute and convalescent COVID-19 samples came from the United States, Italy and Spain. PBMCs, B-cell-depleted T cells, or T cells provided the cDNA or gDNA that made up the material.

The participants were between roughly 18 and 89 years old and came from under 25 US areas. Which cohort a participant joined came from the clinical history participants gave. Clones were sequenced by immunoSEQ multiplex PCR, and TCRdb holds only the in-frame ones, with some missing. Of some 150,000 clones detected, about 86% appear once; the ten largest clones hold around 8.4%. The clonotype originates from a man aged 50 or older who had recovered from COVID-19. The chain joins TRBV5-1 to TRBJ1-6, with D tentatively TRBD1 (6 bases). What was sequenced was PBMCs or T cells enriched from blood (not recorded which). CDR3 amino acids: CASSSKQGSPLHF. The CDR3, as DNA: TGCGCCAGCAGCTCGAAACAGGGTTCACCCCTCCACTTT.